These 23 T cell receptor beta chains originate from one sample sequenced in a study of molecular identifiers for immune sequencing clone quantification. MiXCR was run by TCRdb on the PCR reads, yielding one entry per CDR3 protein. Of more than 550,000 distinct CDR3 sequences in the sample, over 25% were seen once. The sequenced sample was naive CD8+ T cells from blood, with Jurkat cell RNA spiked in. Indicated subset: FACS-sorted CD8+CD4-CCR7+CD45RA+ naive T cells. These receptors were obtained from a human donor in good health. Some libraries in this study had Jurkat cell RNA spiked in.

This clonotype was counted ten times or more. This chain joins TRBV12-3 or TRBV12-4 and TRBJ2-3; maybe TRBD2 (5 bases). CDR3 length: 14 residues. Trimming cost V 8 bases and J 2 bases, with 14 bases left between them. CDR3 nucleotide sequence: TGTGCCAGCGGGTACGGCGGGTTCACAGATACGCAGTATTTT. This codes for CASGYGGFTDTQYF.

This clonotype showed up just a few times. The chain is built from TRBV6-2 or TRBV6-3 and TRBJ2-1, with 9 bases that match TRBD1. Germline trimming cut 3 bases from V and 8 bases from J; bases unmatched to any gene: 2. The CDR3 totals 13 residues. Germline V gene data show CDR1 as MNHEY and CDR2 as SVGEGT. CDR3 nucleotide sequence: TGTGCCAGCAGTTATGGACAGGGGTATGAGCAGTTCTTC. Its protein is CASSYGQGYEQFF.

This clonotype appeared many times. CDR3 coding DNA: TGTGCCAGCAGTTGGTTATTTCGAGGGGGAGAACCAGGGCCCCAGCATTTT. It is translated as CASSWLFRGGEPGPQHF. The genes are TRBV6-2 or TRBV6-3 and TRBJ1-5; perhaps TRBD1 as D (6 bases). This CDR3 has 17 residues. V shed 4 bases and J shed 9 bases, with 25 bases lying between them. Germline CDR1 is MNHEY and CDR2 is SVGEGT.

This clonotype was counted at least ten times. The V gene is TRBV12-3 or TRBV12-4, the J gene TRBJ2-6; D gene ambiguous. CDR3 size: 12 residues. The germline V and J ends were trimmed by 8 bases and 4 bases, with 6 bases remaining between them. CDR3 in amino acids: CASPSGANVLTF. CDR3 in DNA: TGTGCCAGCCCCTCGGGGGCCAACGTCCTGACTTTC.

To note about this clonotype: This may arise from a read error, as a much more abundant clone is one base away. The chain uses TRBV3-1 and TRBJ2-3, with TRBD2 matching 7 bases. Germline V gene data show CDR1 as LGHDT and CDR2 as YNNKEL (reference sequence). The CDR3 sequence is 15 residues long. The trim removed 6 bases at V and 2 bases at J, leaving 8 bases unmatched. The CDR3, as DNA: TGTGCCAGCAGTCACCCCGGGACTAACACAGATACGCAGTATTTT. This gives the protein CASSHPGTNTDTQYF.

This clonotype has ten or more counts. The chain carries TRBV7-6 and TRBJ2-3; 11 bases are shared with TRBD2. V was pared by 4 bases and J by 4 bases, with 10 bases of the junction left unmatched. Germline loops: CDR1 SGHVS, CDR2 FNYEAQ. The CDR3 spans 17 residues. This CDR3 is CASSSGGSGRAPDTQYF. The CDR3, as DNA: TGTGCCAGCAGCTCAGGGGGTAGCGGGAGGGCCCCAGATACGCAGTATTTT. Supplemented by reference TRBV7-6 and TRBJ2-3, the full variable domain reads GAGVSQSPRYKVTKRGQDVALRCDPISGHVSLYWYRQALGQGPEFLTYFNYEAQQDKSGLPNDRFSAERPEGSISTLTIQRTEQRDSAMYRCASSSGGSGRAPDTQYFGPGTRLTVL.

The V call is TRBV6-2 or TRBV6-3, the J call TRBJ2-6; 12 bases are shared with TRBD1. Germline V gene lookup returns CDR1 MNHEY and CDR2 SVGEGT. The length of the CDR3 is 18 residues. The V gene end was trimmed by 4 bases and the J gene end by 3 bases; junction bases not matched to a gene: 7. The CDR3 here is CASSFDRDRGLGANVLTF. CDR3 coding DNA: TGTGCCAGCAGTTTCGACCGGGACAGGGGGCTTGGGGCCAACGTCCTGACTTTC.

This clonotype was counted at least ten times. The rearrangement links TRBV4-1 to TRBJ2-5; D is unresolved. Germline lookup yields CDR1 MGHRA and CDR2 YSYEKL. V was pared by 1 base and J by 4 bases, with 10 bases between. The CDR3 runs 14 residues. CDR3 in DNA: TGCGCCAGCAGCCAAGCCCCCGCGCCAGAGACCCAGTACTTC. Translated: CASSQAPAPETQYF.

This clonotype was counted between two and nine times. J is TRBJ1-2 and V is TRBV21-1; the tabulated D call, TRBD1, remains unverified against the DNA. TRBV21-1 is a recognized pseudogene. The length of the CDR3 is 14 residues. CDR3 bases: TGTGCCAGCAGCAAAGTTCCAGGGAAGGGAGGCTACACCTTC. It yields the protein CASSKVPGKGGYTF.

CDR3: CASSKTSNEQFF. In DNA form, the CDR3 reads TGTGCCAGCAGTAAAACTAGTAATGAGCAGTTCTTC. The rearrangement uses TRBV27 and TRBJ2-1; tentatively, D is TRBD2 (5 bases). Germline CDR1 is MNHEY and CDR2 is SMNVEV (reference sequence). Trimming took 5 bases from V and 7 from J, leaving 9 bases between them. This CDR3 region has 12 residues.

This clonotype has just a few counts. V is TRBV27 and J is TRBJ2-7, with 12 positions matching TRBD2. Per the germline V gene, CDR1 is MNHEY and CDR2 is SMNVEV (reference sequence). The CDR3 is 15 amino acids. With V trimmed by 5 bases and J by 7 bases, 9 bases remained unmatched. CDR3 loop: CASSNRLAGDLEQYF. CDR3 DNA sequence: TGTGCCAGCAGTAATCGACTAGCGGGGGACCTTGAGCAGTACTTC.

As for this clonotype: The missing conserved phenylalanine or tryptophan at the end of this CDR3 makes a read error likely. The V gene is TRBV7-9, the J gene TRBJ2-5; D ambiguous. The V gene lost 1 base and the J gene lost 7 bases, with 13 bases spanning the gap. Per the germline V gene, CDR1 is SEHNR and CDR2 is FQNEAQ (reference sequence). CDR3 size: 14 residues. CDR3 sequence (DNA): TGTGCCAGCAGCTTAGTCGACGGCTCAGGGACCCAGTACCTC. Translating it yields CASSLVDGSGTQYL.

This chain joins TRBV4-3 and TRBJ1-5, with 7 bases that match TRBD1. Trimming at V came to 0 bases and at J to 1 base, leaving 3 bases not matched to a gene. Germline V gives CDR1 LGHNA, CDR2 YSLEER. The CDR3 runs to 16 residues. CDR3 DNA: TGCGCCAGCAGCCAAGATCGACAGGGAAGCAATCAGCCCCAGCATTTT. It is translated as CASSQDRQGSNQPQHF.

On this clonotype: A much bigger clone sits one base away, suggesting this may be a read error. CDR3 amino acids: CASKSTGANEEQYF. The CDR3 DNA reads TGTGCCAGCAAATCGACAGGGGCGAATGAGGAGCAGTACTTC. The V and J genes are TRBV12-3 or TRBV12-4 and TRBJ2-7; TRBD1 matches at 8 bases. This CDR3 contains 14 residues. The V and J ends lost 7 bases and 7 bases, in that order; junction bases with no gene match: 12.

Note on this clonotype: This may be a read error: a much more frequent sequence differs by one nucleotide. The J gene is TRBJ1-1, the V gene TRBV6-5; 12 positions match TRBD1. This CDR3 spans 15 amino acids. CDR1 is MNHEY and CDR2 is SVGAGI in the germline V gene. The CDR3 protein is CASSYTGQGASETFF. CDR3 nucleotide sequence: TGTGCCAGCAGTTACACGGGACAGGGGGCATCTGAAACTTTCTTT.

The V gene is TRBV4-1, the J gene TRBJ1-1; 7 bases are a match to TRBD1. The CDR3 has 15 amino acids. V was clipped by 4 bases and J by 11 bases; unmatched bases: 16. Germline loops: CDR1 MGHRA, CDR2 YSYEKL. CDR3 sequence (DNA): TGCGCCAGCAGCCCCCCGGGACAGAATCCCGGGGGGGCTTTCTTT. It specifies CASSPPGQNPGGAFF.

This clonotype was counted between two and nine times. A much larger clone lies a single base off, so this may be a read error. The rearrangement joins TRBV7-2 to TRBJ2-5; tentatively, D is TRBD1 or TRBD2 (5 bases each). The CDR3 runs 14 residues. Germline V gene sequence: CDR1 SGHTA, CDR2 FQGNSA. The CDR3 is CASSLVGPQETQHF. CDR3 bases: TGTGCCAGCAGCTTAGTGGGACCGCAAGAGACCCAGCACTTC.

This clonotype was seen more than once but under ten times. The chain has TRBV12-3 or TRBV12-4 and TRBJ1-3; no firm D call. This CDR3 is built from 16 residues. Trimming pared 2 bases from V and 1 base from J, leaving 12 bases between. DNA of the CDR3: TGTGCCAGCAGTTTATTCCTCGGAGCTTCTGGAAACACCATATATTTT. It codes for CASSLFLGASGNTIYF.

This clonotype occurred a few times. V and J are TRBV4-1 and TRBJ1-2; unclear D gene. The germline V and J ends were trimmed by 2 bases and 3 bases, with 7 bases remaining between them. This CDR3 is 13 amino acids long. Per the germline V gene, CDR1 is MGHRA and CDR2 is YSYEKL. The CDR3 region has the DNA TGCGCCAGCAGCCAACGGACTGACTATGGCTACACCTTC. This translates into CASSQRTDYGYTF.

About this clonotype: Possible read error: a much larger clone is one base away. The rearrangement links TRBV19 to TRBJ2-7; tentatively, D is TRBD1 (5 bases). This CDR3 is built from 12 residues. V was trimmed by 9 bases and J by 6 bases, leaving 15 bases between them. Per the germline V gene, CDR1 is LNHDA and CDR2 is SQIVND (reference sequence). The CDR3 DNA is TGTGCCAGCAGGATTGGGGCTGGCGAGCAGTACTTC. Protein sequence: CASRIGAGEQYF.

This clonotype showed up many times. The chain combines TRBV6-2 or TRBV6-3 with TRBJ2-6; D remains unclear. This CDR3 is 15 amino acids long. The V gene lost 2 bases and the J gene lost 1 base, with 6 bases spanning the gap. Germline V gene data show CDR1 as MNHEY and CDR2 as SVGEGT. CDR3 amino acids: CASSYSTSGANVLTF. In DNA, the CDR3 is TGTGCCAGCAGTTACAGTACGTCTGGGGCCAACGTCCTGACTTTC.

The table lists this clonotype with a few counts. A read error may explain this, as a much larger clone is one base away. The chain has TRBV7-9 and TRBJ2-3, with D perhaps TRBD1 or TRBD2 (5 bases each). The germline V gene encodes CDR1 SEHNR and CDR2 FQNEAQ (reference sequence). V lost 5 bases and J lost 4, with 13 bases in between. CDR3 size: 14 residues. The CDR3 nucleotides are TGTGCCAGCAGCAGTAGTGTGGGGGCAGATACGCAGTATTTT. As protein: CASSSSVGADTQYF.

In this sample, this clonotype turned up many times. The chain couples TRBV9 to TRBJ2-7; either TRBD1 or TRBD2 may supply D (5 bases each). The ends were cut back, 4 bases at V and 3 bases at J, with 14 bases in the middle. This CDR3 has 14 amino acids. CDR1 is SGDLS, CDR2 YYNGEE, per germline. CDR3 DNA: TGTGCCAGCAGCCCGACAGACTACTACTACGAGCAGTACTTC. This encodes CASSPTDYYYEQYF.